These 29 T cell receptor beta chains came from one sample sequenced in a study of cytomegalovirus exposure and HLA in healthy donors. In the PCR, 60 Vbeta and 13 Jbeta primers were used. Clones were read by immunoSEQ multiplex PCR, and TCRdb kept only the in-frame ones, dropping some. This sample has under 150,000 clones, with roughly 73% found just once. Sequences were obtained from PBMCs. The origin of the receptors is a male donor in good health and CMV-seronegative.

The V call is TRBV6-6, the J call TRBJ2-7; possible D gene TRBD1, 5 bases. This CDR3 is 12 amino acids long. The germline V gene encodes CDR1 MNHNY and CDR2 SVGAGI (reference sequence). V lost 11 bases and J 3 bases, leaving 14 bases between the germline ends. The CDR3 DNA reads as TGTGCCGTCACAGGTGCAGGCTACGAGCAGTACTTC. Translating gives CAVTGAGYEQYF.

The chain links TRBV14 to TRBJ1-4; D not resolved. Trimming took off 1 base at V and 8 bases at J, with 11 bases between the two ends. The length of the CDR3 is 14 residues. CDR1 and CDR2 from the germline V gene are SGHDN and FVKESK. CDR3 sequence (DNA): TGTGCCAGCAGCCAAGTGCAACAGAACGAAAAACTGTTTTTT. It yields the protein CASSQVQQNEKLFF.

The chain carries TRBV5-4 and TRBJ2-1; 14 bases are shared with TRBD2. The germline V gene encodes CDR1 SGHNT and CDR2 YYREEE (reference sequence). The V gene end was trimmed by 4 bases and the J gene end by 0 bases; junction bases not matched to a gene: 6. CDR3 length equals 18 residues. The CDR3 sequence: CASSGGLAGASSYNEQFF. The CDR3 DNA follows: TGTGCCAGCAGCGGGGGACTAGCGGGGGCTAGCTCCTACAATGAGCAGTTCTTC. Together with reference TRBV5-4 and TRBJ2-1, the CDR3 gives the full variable domain: ETGVTQSPTHLIKTRGQQVTLRCSSQSGHNTVSWYQQALGQGPQFIFQYYREEENGRGNFPPRFSGLQFPNYSSELNVNALELDDSALYLCASSGGLAGASSYNEQFFGPGTRLTVL.

V and J are TRBV6-4 and TRBJ2-6, with TRBD2 as a possible D gene (5 bases). CDR1 is MRHNA and CDR2 is SNTAGT in the germline V gene. Trimming pared 5 bases from V and 0 bases from J, leaving 14 bases between. The CDR3 has 17 residues. The CDR3 protein is CASSPGFLSSGANVLTF. The DNA of the CDR3 is TGTGCCAGCAGTCCGGGGTTCCTCAGCTCTGGGGCCAACGTCCTGACTTTC.

This clone was found once. CDR3: CASSATGTNTGELFF. Written as DNA, the CDR3 is TGTGCCAGCAGCGCGACAGGTACCAACACCGGGGAGCTGTTTTTT. The V and J genes are TRBV7-8 and TRBJ2-2; D is possibly TRBD1 (6 bases). Trimming stripped 5 bases from V and 2 bases from J, with 12 bases between. The CDR3 is 15 amino acids. CDR1 and CDR2 (germline): SGHVS, FQNEAQ.

The chain employs TRBV27 and TRBJ1-5; D not resolved. The CDR3 spans 15 residues. The V gene's germline CDR1 is MNHEY and CDR2 SMNVEV (reference sequence). Trimming shortened V by 1 base and J by 0 bases, and 7 bases separated the two germline ends. CDR3 sequence: CASSLLRDSNQPQHF. The CDR3, as DNA: TGTGCCAGCAGTTTATTGAGGGATAGCAATCAGCCCCAGCATTTT.

The gene calls are TRBV30 and TRBJ1-1, with TRBD1 matching over 8 bases. After removal of 8 bases from V and 11 bases from J, the junction contained 16 bases not matched to a gene. The length of the CDR3 is 13 residues. Germline V CDR1 and CDR2: GTSNPN, SVGIG (reference sequence). In DNA form, the CDR3 reads TGTGCCCACGCCAGGACAGGGTGGTTGGGGGCTTTCTTT. This sequence encodes CAHARTGWLGAFF.

This clone was picked up one time. V gene TRBV6-1 combines with J gene TRBJ2-7; 7 bases are a match to TRBD2. This CDR3 comprises 15 residues. Trimming took 6 bases from V and 2 from J; bases not matched to a gene: 10. CDR1 is MNHNS, CDR2 SASEGT, per germline. CDR3 protein: CASSQRGGGPYEQYF. The CDR3 region has the DNA TGTGCCAGCAGCCAGCGGGGCGGCGGCCCCTACGAGCAGTACTTC.

The CDR3 region has the DNA TGCGCCAGCAGCTTCACAGGTTCTGGCACTGAAGCTTTCTTT. It codes for CASSFTGSGTEAFF. The chain carries TRBV5-1 and TRBJ1-1, with D tentatively TRBD1 (5 bases). Germline V gene lookup returns CDR1 SGHRS and CDR2 YFSETQ. Between the trimmed V and J ends, which lost 2 bases and 4 bases, there was a span of 12 bases. This CDR3 comprises 14 residues.

Only a few counts were recorded for this clone. J is TRBJ1-1 and V is TRBV6-1; D is unresolved. The germline V gene encodes CDR1 MNHNS and CDR2 SASEGT. Trimming cost V 2 bases and J 8 bases, with 15 bases left between them. The CDR3 has 14 residues. CDR3 residues: CASSERTFGREAFF. The CDR3 nucleotides are TGTGCCAGCAGTGAACGGACCTTCGGGAGGGAAGCTTTCTTT.

V is TRBV6-1 and J is TRBJ1-6, with 7 bases that match TRBD1. The CDR3 consists of 15 residues. J gave up 6 bases and V 7 bases, and 9 bases lay outside the gene matches. Germline-derived CDR1 and CDR2 are MNHNS and SASEGT. The CDR3 region has the DNA TGTGCCAGCATCCTGACAGGGTCTGTTAATTCACCCCTCCACTTT. Protein sequence: CASILTGSVNSPLHF.

The chain carries TRBV19 and TRBJ2-7, with TRBD1 identical over 8 bases. The CDR3 runs 14 residues. Germline assignment: CDR1 LNHDA and CDR2 SQIVND (reference sequence). V lost 9 bases and J lost 3; bases outside the gene matches: 10. The CDR3 protein is CASRAGTGGYEQYF. The CDR3 coding sequence is TGTGCCAGCAGGGCCGGGACAGGCGGCTACGAGCAGTACTTC. Full variable domain (rest looked up from reference TRBV19 and TRBJ2-7): DGGITQSPKYLFRKEGQNVTLSCEQNLNHDAMYWYRQDPGQGLRLIYYSQIVNDFQKGDIAEGYSVSREKKESFPLTVTSAQKNPTAFYLCASRAGTGGYEQYFGPGTRLTVT.

The chain has TRBV2 and TRBJ2-7, with 10 bases identical to TRBD1. CDR1 is SNHLY, CDR2 FYNNEI, per germline. The V gene end was trimmed by 0 bases and the J gene end by 3 bases; junction bases not matched to a gene: 8. This CDR3 has 17 residues. DNA of the CDR3: TGTGCCAGCAGTGAAGCGCTTCGGGGGACAGGGGACTACGAGCAGTACTTC. As protein: CASSEALRGTGDYEQYF.

The chain carries TRBV18 and TRBJ1-1; no clear D. Deletions cut 4 bases from V and 2 bases from J, with 8 bases between. The germline CDR1 and CDR2 sequences are KGHSH and LQKENI. The length of the CDR3 is 13 residues. DNA of the CDR3: TGTGCCAGCTCACGATCAGATAACACTGAAGCTTTCTTT. Amino acid sequence: CASSRSDNTEAFF.

The chain employs TRBV4-3 and TRBJ2-7; 7 positions agree with TRBD1. Trimming took 1 base from V and 2 from J; bases not matched to a gene: 5. The CDR3 is made up of 15 amino acids. The germline gives CDR1 LGHNA, CDR2 YSLEER. In DNA, the CDR3 is TGCGCCAGCAGCCAAGCCCGGCAGGGGGCCTACGAGCAGTACTTC. As protein: CASSQARQGAYEQYF.

The rearrangement links TRBV11-2 to TRBJ2-7, with D perhaps matching TRBD1 (5 bases). Germline CDR1 reads SGHAT; CDR2 reads FQNNGV. This CDR3 is 13 amino acids long. V was clipped by 2 bases and J by 5 bases, with 10 bases between them. The CDR3 loop reads CASSLQGPNEQYF. Here the CDR3 DNA reads TGTGCCAGCAGCTTACAGGGTCCCAACGAGCAGTACTTC. The full variable domain, completed using reference TRBV11-2 and TRBJ2-7, is EAGVAQSPRYKIIEKRQSVAFWCNPISGHATLYWYQQILGQGPKLLIQFQNNGVVDDSQLPKDRFSAERLKGVDSTLKIQPAKLEDSAVYLCASSLQGPNEQYFGPGTRLTVT.

Written as DNA, the CDR3 is TGTGCCAGCTCAAAGTTTCCGGGAGGGATTGACACTGAAGCTTTCTTT. Translation gives CASSKFPGGIDTEAFF. This sequence joins TRBV18 and TRBJ1-1; the D is unclear. Germline CDR1 and CDR2: KGHSH and LQKENI. V was pared by 5 bases and J by 3 bases, with 19 bases between. This CDR3 comprises 16 residues.

The chain carries TRBV15 and TRBJ2-7; maybe TRBD1 (6 bases). Germline V lookup: CDR1 LNHNV, CDR2 YYDKDF (reference sequence). V shed 3 bases and J shed 1 base, with 13 bases lying between them. The CDR3 has 15 amino acids. CDR3 residues: CATSRDSPGSYEQYF. The CDR3 coding sequence is TGTGCCACCAGCAGGGACAGTCCAGGGTCCTACGAGCAGTACTTC.

This chain links TRBV27 with TRBJ2-7, with D possibly matching TRBD1 (6 bases). V shed 5 bases and J shed 1 base, with 12 bases lying between them. The CDR3 contains 14 residues. CDR1 and CDR2 from the germline V gene are MNHEY and SMNVEV (reference sequence). The CDR3 bases are TGTGCCAGCAGTATGTACAGGGAATCCTACGAGCAGTACTTC. It specifies CASSMYRESYEQYF.

CDR3 DNA sequence: TGTGCCACCAGCAGAGATCTGGGACAGAATCAGCCCCAGCATTTT. Its protein product is CATSRDLGQNQPQHF. The J gene is TRBJ1-5, the V gene TRBV15, with 7 bases lining up with TRBD1. Germline V gene lookup returns CDR1 LNHNV and CDR2 YYDKDF (reference sequence). V shed 0 bases and J 4 bases; nucleotides not matched to a gene: 3. The CDR3 is made up of 15 amino acids.

V gene TRBV5-1 combines with J gene TRBJ2-1; 13 bases match TRBD2. The length of the CDR3 is 17 residues. V was pared by 4 bases and J by 5 bases, with 9 bases of the junction left unmatched. Germline assignment: CDR1 SGHRS and CDR2 YFSETQ. The CDR3 sequence: CASSLGLAGASDNEQFF. The CDR3 nucleotides are TGCGCCAGCAGCCTCGGACTAGCGGGGGCCTCTGACAATGAGCAGTTCTTC.

The genes are TRBV4-1 and TRBJ2-7; D perhaps matches TRBD1 (6 bases). V was cut by 4 bases and J by 3 bases, with 13 bases left in between. This CDR3 region has 14 residues. Germline CDR1 and CDR2: MGHRA and YSYEKL. The CDR3 sequence is CASSPTGILYEQYF. CDR3 coding DNA: TGCGCCAGCAGCCCGACAGGAATCCTCTACGAGCAGTACTTC.

This clone has just one count. The rearrangement links TRBV5-4 to TRBJ2-3; the D gene is possibly TRBD2 (6 bases). The CDR3 consists of 14 residues. Germline-derived CDR1 and CDR2 are SGHNT and YYREEE (reference sequence). Trimming pared 4 bases from V and 2 bases from J, leaving 11 bases between. The DNA of the CDR3 is TGTGCCAGCAGCCTAGGCGGGGTCACAGATACGCAGTATTTT. Amino acid sequence: CASSLGGVTDTQYF.

There are a few counts of this clone. This chain links TRBV5-1 with TRBJ2-1, with D possibly being TRBD1 (6 bases). Germline CDR1 reads SGHRS; CDR2 reads YFSETQ. The CDR3 spans 15 residues. The V end was cut by 0 bases, the J end by 5 bases, with 12 bases between. The CDR3 loop reads CASSLDPGQHNEQFF. As DNA, the CDR3 is TGCGCCAGCAGCTTGGACCCAGGACAGCACAATGAGCAGTTCTTC.

The chain couples TRBV19 to TRBJ2-3; maybe TRBD1 (6 bases). V lost 4 bases, J lost 4 bases, and 15 bases lay in between. The V gene's germline CDR1 is LNHDA and CDR2 SQIVND (reference sequence). CDR3 length: 15 amino acids. In DNA, the CDR3 is TGTGCCAGTAGTACAGGGGTATTTAGACCAGATACGCAGTATTTT. It is translated as CASSTGVFRPDTQYF. The variable domain in full, completed from reference TRBV19 and TRBJ2-3, reads DGGITQSPKYLFRKEGQNVTLSCEQNLNHDAMYWYRQDPGQGLRLIYYSQIVNDFQKGDIAEGYSVSREKKESFPLTVTSAQKNPTAFYLCASSTGVFRPDTQYFGPGTRLTVL.

The CDR3 coding sequence is TGCGCCAGCAGCTTGAAGGAGACAGGGTTCCAAAACATTCAGTACTTC. Protein sequence: CASSLKETGFQNIQYF. This chain uses TRBV5-1 with TRBJ2-4; 7 positions agree with TRBD1. The V segment lost 1 base and the J segment 5 bases; nucleotides outside the gene matches: 9. This CDR3 has 16 residues. Germline V gene sequence: CDR1 SGHRS, CDR2 YFSETQ.

This clone was seen a single time. V usage is TRBV19 and J usage is TRBJ2-1; 12 bases map to TRBD1. CDR3 length equals 17 residues. The J segment lost 0 bases and the V segment lost 3 bases, leaving 3 bases of the junction unmatched. The germline V gene encodes CDR1 LNHDA and CDR2 SQIVND (reference sequence). The CDR3 DNA follows: TGTGCCAGTAGTATGGGACAGGGGGCGAGCTCCTACAATGAGCAGTTCTTC. Amino acid sequence: CASSMGQGASSYNEQFF.

The chain has TRBV2 and TRBJ2-2, with 7 bases identical to TRBD1. Per germline, CDR1 SNHLY and CDR2 FYNNEI. Trimming took 7 bases from V and 5 from J; bases not matched to a gene: 4. The CDR3 loop spans 13 amino acids. The CDR3, as DNA: TGTGCCAGCATGCTACAGGGGACCGGGGAGCTGTTTTTT. It yields the protein CASMLQGTGELFF.

This chain joins TRBV19 and TRBJ1-5; a weak D match, TRBD1 (5 bases). From germline, CDR1 is LNHDA and CDR2 SQIVND (reference sequence). Between the trimmed V and J ends, which lost 9 bases and 4 bases, there was a span of 19 bases. The CDR3 spans 15 residues. CDR3 sequence (DNA): TGTGCCAGCGTGGGGCCACCGAACCGAAATCAGCCCCAGCATTTT. Protein: CASVGPPNRNQPQHF.